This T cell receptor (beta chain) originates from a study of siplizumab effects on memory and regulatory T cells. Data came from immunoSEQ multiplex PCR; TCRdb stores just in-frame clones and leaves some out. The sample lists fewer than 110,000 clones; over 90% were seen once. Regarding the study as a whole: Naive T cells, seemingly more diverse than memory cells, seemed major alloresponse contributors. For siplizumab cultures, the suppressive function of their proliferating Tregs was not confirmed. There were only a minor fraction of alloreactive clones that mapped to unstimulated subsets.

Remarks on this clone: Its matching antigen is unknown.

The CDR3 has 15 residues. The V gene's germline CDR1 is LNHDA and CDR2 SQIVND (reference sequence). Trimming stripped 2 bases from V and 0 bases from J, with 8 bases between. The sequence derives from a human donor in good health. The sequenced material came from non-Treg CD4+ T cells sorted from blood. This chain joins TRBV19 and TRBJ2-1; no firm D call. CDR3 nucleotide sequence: TGTGCCAGTAGTATAACCCGAAACTCCTACAATGAGCAGTTCTTC. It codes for CASSITRNSYNEQFF.